The 23 T cell receptor beta chains presented below share a single source sample, sequenced in a study of T-cell memory formation after mild COVID-19. TCRdb analysed the 5' RACE reads with MiXCR anew, one entry per CDR3 protein. This sample has approximately 500,000 distinct CDR3 sequences, with more than 20% found just once. The sequenced sample was PBMCs or a T cell subset sorted from them (not recorded which). These TCRs come from an adult woman who had mild COVID-19 (a few samples of this study predate the infection). Cell type and time point are not known.

V gene TRBV30 combines with J gene TRBJ2-3; 10 bases line up with TRBD2. CDR1 GTSNPN and CDR2 SVGIG come from the germline V gene (reference sequence). CDR3 length: 17 amino acids. Trimming at V came to 3 bases and at J to 3 bases, leaving 12 bases not matched to a gene. The CDR3 nucleotides read TGTGCCTGGAGCCCGCCGGGACTAGCGATGGGGACAGATACGCAGTATTTT. Protein: CAWSPPGLAMGTDTQYF.

This clonotype was found a few times. The chain combines TRBV9 with TRBJ2-3; TRBD2 matches at 8 bases. Germline V gene data show CDR1 as SGDLS and CDR2 as YYNGEE. Losses at the gene ends were 0 bases for V and 2 bases for J; bases not matched to a gene: 2. The CDR3 has 15 residues. The CDR3 region is CASSVGAGDTDTQYF. The DNA of the CDR3 is TGTGCCAGCAGCGTAGGAGCGGGAGACACAGATACGCAGTATTTT.

This clonotype has a handful of counts. V usage is TRBV21-1 and J usage is TRBJ2-7. TRBV21-1 is shown as a pseudogene. The CDR3 totals 14 residues. The CDR3 DNA sequence: TGTGCCAGCAGCAAACTTCGGGGATCCTACGAGCAGTACTTC. Amino acid sequence: CASSKLRGSYEQYF.

This chain joins TRBV15 and TRBJ2-1; possibly TRBD2 for D (5 bases). Germline CDR1 reads LNHNV; CDR2 reads YYDKDF (reference sequence). V lost 0 bases and J 8 bases, leaving 11 bases between the germline ends. The CDR3 spans 14 residues. This CDR3 reads CATSRDGSMYEQFF. CDR3 sequence (DNA): TGTGCCACCAGCAGAGATGGGAGTATGTATGAGCAGTTCTTC.

In this sample, this clonotype turned up a few times. J is TRBJ2-1 and V is TRBV5-1; 7 bases line up with TRBD1. The germline gives CDR1 SGHRS, CDR2 YFSETQ. This CDR3 comprises 19 residues. The ends lost 3 bases at V and 0 bases at J; junction bases unmatched: 15. The CDR3 sequence: CASSSQGHPRGSSYNEQFF. CDR3 nucleotides: TGCGCCAGCAGCTCCCAGGGTCACCCCAGGGGGAGCTCCTACAATGAGCAGTTCTTC.

The gene calls are TRBV20-1 and TRBJ2-1; maybe TRBD2 (5 bases). The CDR3 length is 12 residues. Germline CDR1 and CDR2: DFQATT and SNEGSKA (reference sequence). V lost 6 bases and J 6 bases, leaving 12 bases between the germline ends. The CDR3: CSATDGGNEQFF. The CDR3 nucleotides are TGCAGTGCAACCGACGGAGGCAATGAGCAGTTCTTC.

This clonotype was observed a few times. This chain links TRBV2 with TRBJ2-2, with 7 bases matching TRBD2. V lost 8 bases, J lost 3 bases, and 3 bases stayed unmatched. The CDR3 sequence is 13 residues long. Looked up from germline, CDR1 is SNHLY and CDR2 is FYNNEI. The CDR3 coding sequence is TGTGCCAGCGGGAGGGAGCACACCGGGGAGCTGTTTTTT. Protein: CASGREHTGELFF.

DNA of the CDR3: TGCAGTGCTAGTAGTCGGGGCGAGTCCTACAATGAGCAGTTCTTC. It encodes CSASSRGESYNEQFF. V is TRBV20-1 and J is TRBJ2-1; the D gene could be TRBD1 or TRBD2 (5 bases each). This CDR3 comprises 15 residues. V was clipped by 3 bases and J by 1 base, with 13 bases between them. From germline, CDR1 is DFQATT and CDR2 SNEGSKA (reference sequence).

In this sample, this clonotype turned up many times. V and J are TRBV6-1 and TRBJ1-1, with D perhaps TRBD1 (6 bases). V was clipped by 5 bases and J by 0 bases, with 7 bases between them. The CDR3 runs 13 residues. The germline gives CDR1 MNHNS, CDR2 SASEGT. The CDR3 sequence is CASSTGLNTEAFF. CDR3 DNA sequence: TGTGCCAGCAGTACAGGGTTGAACACTGAAGCTTTCTTT.

This CDR3 is CSARDRGASYGYTF. The DNA for the CDR3 is TGCAGTGCTAGAGACAGGGGGGCCAGCTATGGCTACACCTTC. The V and J genes are TRBV20-1 and TRBJ1-2; 7 nucleotides match TRBD1. Germline CDR1 DFQATT, CDR2 SNEGSKA (reference sequence). CDR3 length equals 14 residues. Unmatched junction bases numbered 5, after V lost 0 bases and J lost 4 bases.

Ten or more counts support this clonotype. V gene TRBV6-2 or TRBV6-3 combines with J gene TRBJ2-7, with 7 bases lining up with TRBD2. Germline trimming cut 0 bases from V and 0 bases from J; bases unmatched to any gene: 8. Germline CDR1 MNHEY, CDR2 SVGEGT. The CDR3 spans 17 residues. CDR3 DNA sequence: TGTGCCAGCAGTTACTCCTACCAGCGGGGCCACTCCTACGAGCAGTACTTC. This translates into CASSYSYQRGHSYEQYF.

V and J are TRBV27 and TRBJ1-1, with D possibly being TRBD1 (6 bases). The CDR3 loop spans 15 amino acids. Between the trimmed V and J ends, which lost 3 bases and 0 bases, there was a span of 11 bases. The germline CDR1 and CDR2 sequences are MNHEY and SMNVEV (reference sequence). CDR3 nucleotide sequence: TGTGCCAGCAGTTTTCGGGGGCTTTTGAACACTGAAGCTTTCTTT. This sequence encodes CASSFRGLLNTEAFF.

V gene TRBV29-1 combines with J gene TRBJ2-1; 10 nucleotides match TRBD2. Germline V gives CDR1 SQVTM, CDR2 ANQGSEA. There are 14 residues in the CDR3. The V gene end was trimmed by 7 bases and the J gene end by 2 bases; junction bases not matched to a gene: 5. The CDR3 DNA reads as TGCAGCGACGGACTAGCGGCGACCTACAATGAGCAGTTCTTC. As protein: CSDGLAATYNEQFF.

This clonotype was detected a few times. The rearrangement links TRBV7-9 to TRBJ2-7; D possibly corresponds to TRBD1 (6 bases). Between the trimmed V and J ends, which lost 0 bases and 6 bases, there was a span of 15 bases. Germline lookup yields CDR1 SEHNR and CDR2 FQNEAQ (reference sequence). This CDR3 region has 15 residues. CDR3 sequence: CASSLADRLAAEQYF. The CDR3 DNA sequence: TGTGCCAGCAGCTTAGCCGACAGGCTGGCTGCCGAGCAGTACTTC.

A single count supports this clonotype. V is TRBV7-2 and J is TRBJ2-2; D is unclear. V lost 5 bases and J 5 bases, leaving 15 bases between the germline ends. The CDR3 is 15 amino acids. Germline V gene lookup returns CDR1 SGHTA and CDR2 FQGNSA. The CDR3 sequence is CASSPLRAQTGELFF. CDR3 DNA: TGTGCCAGCAGCCCCCTTCGGGCCCAAACCGGGGAGCTGTTTTTT.

This clonotype was found many times. V usage is TRBV20-1 and J usage is TRBJ2-3; 9 nucleotides line up with TRBD2. From germline, CDR1 is DFQATT and CDR2 SNEGSKA (reference sequence). After removal of 1 base from V and 7 bases from J, the junction contained 3 bases not matched to a gene. The CDR3 has 13 residues. As DNA, the CDR3 is TGCAGTGCTAGAGCCCCTAGCGGGAATACGCAGTATTTT. This gives the protein CSARAPSGNTQYF.

This clonotype was counted ten times or more. The chain carries TRBV7-9 and TRBJ1-5; possibly TRBD1 for D (5 bases). Deletions cut 0 bases from V and 3 bases from J, with 18 bases between. From germline, CDR1 is SEHNR and CDR2 FQNEAQ (reference sequence). This CDR3 region has 18 residues. The CDR3 coding sequence is TGTGCCAGCAGCTTAGCTCCCCCCTCCGGGGCTCTCAATCAGCCCCAGCATTTT. This codes for CASSLAPPSGALNQPQHF.

The chain's CDR3 is CATSRDEQRGGNIQYF. The CDR3 DNA reads TGTGCCACCAGCAGAGATGAACAGCGGGGGGGAAACATTCAGTACTTC. V and J are TRBV15 and TRBJ2-4, with 10 bases matching TRBD2. V shed 0 bases, J shed 6 bases, and the junction held 5 bases outside the gene matches. Looked up from germline, CDR1 is LNHNV and CDR2 is YYDKDF (reference sequence). The CDR3 contains 16 residues.

The gene calls are TRBV11-2 and TRBJ1-1, with D tentatively TRBD1 (5 bases). V was cut by 5 bases and J by 0 bases, with 10 bases left in between. Germline assignment: CDR1 SGHAT and CDR2 FQNNGV. There are 14 residues in the CDR3. The chain's CDR3 is CASSPGHVNTEAFF. CDR3 DNA: TGTGCCAGCAGCCCAGGACATGTGAACACTGAAGCTTTCTTT.

This clonotype was seen ten or more times. The chain combines TRBV5-6 with TRBJ2-7; 8 nucleotides align to TRBD1. The CDR3 loop spans 15 amino acids. The junction had 7 bases not matched to a gene; V was cut back by 3 bases and J by 2 bases. Germline lookup yields CDR1 SGHDT and CDR2 YYEEEE. In DNA, the CDR3 is TGTGCCAGCAGCTCCCCATCGGACAGGGCCTACGAGCAGTACTTC. Its translation: CASSSPSDRAYEQYF.

The chain carries TRBV6-5 and TRBJ1-2; tentatively, D is TRBD1 (5 bases). The CDR3 has 15 amino acids. Per germline, CDR1 MNHEY and CDR2 SVGAGI. V dropped 2 bases and J dropped 7 bases, with 17 bases sitting between them. CDR3 amino acids: CASSYEGWAVGGYTF. The CDR3 DNA follows: TGTGCCAGCAGTTACGAGGGGTGGGCAGTCGGTGGCTACACCTTC.

This sequence joins TRBV12-3 or TRBV12-4 and TRBJ2-1, with 14 bases identical to TRBD2. The J segment lost 4 bases and the V segment lost 7 bases, leaving 6 bases of the junction unmatched. The CDR3 contains 16 residues. CDR3 DNA sequence: TGTGCCAGCACCAGACTAGCGGGGGGGATATACAATGAGCAGTTCTTC. It translates to CASTRLAGGIYNEQFF.

CDR3 DNA: TGCAGTGCTAGAGATAGGACGGGGGGCTCCTACAATGAGCAGTTCTTC. The encoded protein is CSARDRTGGSYNEQFF. V and J are TRBV20-1 and TRBJ2-1; 7 nucleotides line up with TRBD2. Trimming removed 0 bases from V and 0 bases from J; junction bases left unmatched: 5. This CDR3 spans 16 amino acids. In germline, CDR1 is DFQATT, CDR2 SNEGSKA (reference sequence).